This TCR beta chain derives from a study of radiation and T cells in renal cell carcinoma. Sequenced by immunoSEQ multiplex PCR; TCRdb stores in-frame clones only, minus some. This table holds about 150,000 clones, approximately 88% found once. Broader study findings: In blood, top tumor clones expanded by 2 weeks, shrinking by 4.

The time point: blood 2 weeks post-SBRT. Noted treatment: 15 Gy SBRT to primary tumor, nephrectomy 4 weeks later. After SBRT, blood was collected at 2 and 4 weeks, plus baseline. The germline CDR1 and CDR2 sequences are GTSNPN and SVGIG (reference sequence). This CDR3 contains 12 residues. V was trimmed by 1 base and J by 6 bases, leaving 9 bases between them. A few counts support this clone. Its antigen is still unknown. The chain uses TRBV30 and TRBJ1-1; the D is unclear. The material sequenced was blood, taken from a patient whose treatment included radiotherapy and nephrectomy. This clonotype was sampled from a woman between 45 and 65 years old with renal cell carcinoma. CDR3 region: CAWSGGRSEAFF. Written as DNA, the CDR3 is TGTGCCTGGAGTGGTGGCAGATCTGAAGCTTTCTTT.